The 22 T cell receptor beta chains below come from one sample, sequenced in a study of cytomegalovirus exposure and HLA in healthy donors. It was with 60 Vbeta and 13 Jbeta primers that the PCR ran. TCRdb's table, derived via immunoSEQ multiplex PCR, lists solely in-frame clones and lacks some. The sample lists nearly 110,000 clones; about 70% were seen once. Sequencing was performed on PBMCs. These receptor sequences come from a female donor in good health and CMV-seronegative.

The chain carries TRBV12-1 and TRBJ1-1; TRBD1, the table's D call, was not compared with the DNA. TRBV12-1 corresponds to a pseudogene. This CDR3 is built from 15 residues. The CDR3 region has the DNA TGTGCCAGCAGCTCTCACGGGGACAGGGTCACTGAAGCTTTCTTT. Protein product: CASSSHGDRVTEAFF.

Here the CDR3 reads CASSRRDRGNTGELFF. DNA for the CDR3: TGTGCCAGCAGCCGCCGGGACAGGGGTAACACCGGGGAGCTGTTTTTT. The V gene is TRBV7-8, the J gene TRBJ2-2, with 10 bases lining up with TRBD1. Germline V gene sequence: CDR1 SGHVS, CDR2 FQNEAQ. CDR3 length: 16 amino acids. V gave up 5 bases and J gave up 2 bases; unmatched junction bases: 5.

This chain joins TRBV11-2 and TRBJ2-7; 9 bases align to TRBD2. This CDR3 comprises 15 residues. Germline CDR1 and CDR2: SGHAT and FQNNGV. Germline trimming cut 1 base from V and 4 bases from J; bases unmatched to any gene: 5. The CDR3 is CASSLGRLAEYEQYF. For the CDR3, the DNA is TGTGCCAGCAGCTTAGGTCGACTAGCGGAATACGAGCAGTACTTC.

This rearrangement joins TRBV18 to TRBJ2-7; 12 nucleotides agree with TRBD1. The ends lost 1 base at V and 6 bases at J; junction bases unmatched: 7. This CDR3 is 16 amino acids long. Looked up from germline, CDR1 is KGHSH and CDR2 is LQKENI. The CDR3 DNA reads TGTGCCAGCTCACCACGAGGGACAGGGGGCGCCGGCGAGCAGTACTTC. This codes for CASSPRGTGGAGEQYF. Together with reference TRBV18 and TRBJ2-7, the CDR3 gives the full variable domain: NAGVMQNPRHLVRRRGQEARLRCSPMKGHSHVYWYRQLPEEGLKFMVYLQKENIIDESGMPKERFSAEFPKEGPSILRIQQVVRGDSAAYFCASSPRGTGGAGEQYFGPGTRLTVT.

V gene TRBV10-3 combines with J gene TRBJ1-2; 7 bases agree with TRBD1. CDR1 is ENHRY, CDR2 SYGVKD, per germline. The V and J ends lost 6 bases and 2 bases, in that order; junction bases with no gene match: 12. CDR3 length equals 16 residues. The CDR3 is CAISLKQGSANYGYTF. Here the CDR3 DNA reads TGTGCCATCAGCTTGAAACAGGGGTCGGCAAACTATGGCTACACCTTC.

The rearrangement joins TRBV5-1 to TRBJ2-5; weak D call: TRBD2 (7 bases). CDR1 and CDR2 (germline): SGHRS, YFSETQ. There are 15 residues in the CDR3. The V end was cut by 1 base, the J end by 5 bases, with 15 bases between. CDR3 protein: CASSLTGGLGETQYF. The CDR3 nucleotides read TGCGCCAGCAGCTTGACGGGGGGCCTAGGGGAGACCCAGTACTTC.

This clone has just a few counts. The CDR3 is CASSMRDRANTEAFF. The CDR3 bases are TGTGCCAGTAGTATGCGGGACAGGGCGAACACTGAAGCTTTCTTT. The rearrangement uses TRBV19 and TRBJ1-1, with TRBD1 identical over 9 bases. From germline, CDR1 is LNHDA and CDR2 SQIVND (reference sequence). J was trimmed by 1 base and V by 3 bases; bases with no gene match: 3. The CDR3 loop spans 15 amino acids. The full variable domain, its missing parts supplied by reference TRBV19 and TRBJ1-1, is DGGITQSPKYLFRKEGQNVTLSCEQNLNHDAMYWYRQDPGQGLRLIYYSQIVNDFQKGDIAEGYSVSREKKESFPLTVTSAQKNPTAFYLCASSMRDRANTEAFFGQGTRLTVV.

This sequence joins TRBV12-5 and TRBJ1-1; no clear D gene. The CDR3 runs 12 residues. V gave up 5 bases and J gave up 7 bases, with 11 bases separating them. CDR1 LGHNT and CDR2 FRNRAP come from the germline V gene. CDR3 region: CASGTRGNEAFF. CDR3 coding DNA: TGTGCTAGTGGTACCCGCGGAAATGAAGCTTTCTTT.

CDR3 residues: CASSLGASSYNEQFF. CDR3 nucleotides: TGTGCCAGCAGCTTGGGAGCAAGCTCCTACAATGAGCAGTTCTTC. The chain is built from TRBV5-6 and TRBJ2-1; no reliable D call. The V gene's germline CDR1 is SGHDT and CDR2 YYEEEE. V gave up 0 bases and J gave up 0 bases, with 7 bases separating them. The CDR3 is 15 amino acids.

The V call is TRBV9, the J call TRBJ2-5; TRBD2 matches at 8 bases. CDR3 length equals 16 residues. Germline trimming cut 4 bases from V and 4 bases from J; bases unmatched to any gene: 12. Germline values: CDR1 SGDLS, CDR2 YYNGEE. The CDR3 reads CASSLTGGLGAETQYF. The CDR3 DNA reads TGTGCCAGCAGCCTTACGGGGGGACTAGGTGCAGAGACCCAGTACTTC. Combining the CDR3 with reference TRBV9 and TRBJ2-5 gives the whole variable domain DSGVTQTPKHLITATGQRVTLRCSPRSGDLSVYWYQQSLDQGLQFLIQYYNGEERAKGNILERFSAQQFPDLHSELNLSSLELGDSALYFCASSLTGGLGAETQYFGPGTRLLVL.

V usage is TRBV6-6 and J usage is TRBJ2-5, with unresolved D. The J call may be wrong; the DNA end is better matched by TRBJ2-7. CDR1 and CDR2 (germline): MNHNY, SVGAGI (reference sequence). The CDR3 loop spans 11 amino acids. Here the CDR3 DNA reads TGTGCCAGCAGCCTTCTTTACGAGCAGTACTTC. Its protein product is CASSLLYEQYF.

The chain combines TRBV12-5 with TRBJ2-2; 7 bases fit TRBD2. The germline CDR1 and CDR2 sequences are LGHNT and FRNRAP. The length of the CDR3 is 16 residues. The V and J ends lost 0 bases and 4 bases, in that order; junction bases with no gene match: 5. The CDR3 sequence is CASGLVRGRATGELFF. The CDR3 DNA is TGTGCTAGTGGTTTGGTACGGGGGAGGGCCACCGGGGAGCTGTTTTTT.

The chain uses TRBV18 and TRBJ1-1, with D unresolved. V lost 4 bases to trimming and J lost 4 bases, with 10 bases between them. Germline V gives CDR1 KGHSH, CDR2 LQKENI. This CDR3 has 13 amino acids. DNA of the CDR3: TGTGCCAGCTCACTGCAACCGAGCACTGAAGCTTTCTTT. Translation: CASSLQPSTEAFF. Drawing the rest from reference TRBV18 and TRBJ1-1, the complete variable domain is NAGVMQNPRHLVRRRGQEARLRCSPMKGHSHVYWYRQLPEEGLKFMVYLQKENIIDESGMPKERFSAEFPKEGPSILRIQQVVRGDSAAYFCASSLQPSTEAFFGQGTRLTVV.

The genes are TRBV15 and TRBJ2-1; 8 bases match TRBD1. V was pared by 1 base and J by 6 bases, with 14 bases of the junction left unmatched. Germline lookup yields CDR1 LNHNV and CDR2 YYDKDF (reference sequence). The CDR3 totals 18 residues. The CDR3 sequence is CATSRVRSGGRFFNEQFF. In DNA, the CDR3 is TGTGCCACCAGCAGAGTCCGTTCAGGGGGCAGGTTTTTCAATGAGCAGTTCTTC.

This sequence joins TRBV9 and TRBJ2-1; 8 nucleotides line up with TRBD2. CDR1 is SGDLS, CDR2 YYNGEE, per germline. V lost 0 bases, J lost 6 bases, and 17 bases stayed unmatched. The CDR3 spans 19 residues. The CDR3 nucleotides read TGTGCCAGCAGCGTAGAAAGGAGCGGGAGAGGGGGACGTTCCAATGAGCAGTTCTTC. This translates into CASSVERSGRGGRSNEQFF.

The chain joins TRBV6-4 to TRBJ2-1; 8 bases line up with TRBD2. Germline trimming cut 7 bases from V and 8 bases from J; bases unmatched to any gene: 13. This CDR3 comprises 15 residues. The germline V gene encodes CDR1 MRHNA and CDR2 SNTAGT. Here the CDR3 reads CASTKKRESRDEQFF. For the CDR3, the DNA is TGTGCCAGCACCAAAAAGCGGGAGTCACGGGATGAGCAGTTCTTC.

The chain employs TRBV7-9 and TRBJ2-7; 7 bases match TRBD1. V lost 5 bases, J lost 0 bases, and 4 bases stayed unmatched. The CDR3 is made up of 14 amino acids. Germline CDR1 SEHNR, CDR2 FQNEAQ (reference sequence). The CDR3: CASSPGTDSYEQYF. CDR3 bases: TGTGCCAGCAGCCCCGGGACAGACTCCTACGAGCAGTACTTC.

The chain is built from TRBV6-5 and TRBJ2-7; D perhaps matches TRBD2 (5 bases). In germline, CDR1 is MNHEY, CDR2 SVGAGI. V lost 0 bases and J lost 12, with 12 bases in between. The CDR3 is 12 amino acids. Here the CDR3 DNA reads TGTGCCAGCAGTTACTCCGGTAGCGAGAGGTACTTC. This sequence encodes CASSYSGSERYF.

This chain connects TRBV18 to TRBJ2-1; D is possibly TRBD1 (6 bases). This CDR3 region has 16 residues. Trimming pared 2 bases from V and 0 bases from J, leaving 11 bases between. Germline V gene sequence: CDR1 KGHSH, CDR2 LQKENI. The CDR3 reads CASSPNRASSYNEQFF. The CDR3 DNA sequence: TGTGCCAGCTCACCAAACAGGGCGAGCTCCTACAATGAGCAGTTCTTC.

This clone was detected only a few times. The rearrangement links TRBV6-5 to TRBJ2-3; 11 bases agree with TRBD2. The germline CDR1 and CDR2 sequences are MNHEY and SVGAGI. This CDR3 is 15 amino acids long. Trimming took 10 bases from V and 2 from J; bases not matched to a gene: 8. Written as DNA, the CDR3 is TGTGCCAACTCAGGACTAGCGGGTACCACAGATACGCAGTATTTT. This sequence encodes CANSGLAGTTDTQYF.

CDR3 DNA sequence: TGTGCCAGCAGCCTGACAGGGGGTCAGCCCCAGCATTTT. This gives the protein CASSLTGGQPQHF. The rearrangement joins TRBV6-1 to TRBJ1-5, with TRBD1 matching over 9 bases. This CDR3 is 13 amino acids long. Germline CDR1 is MNHNS and CDR2 is SASEGT. V lost 6 bases and J lost 6; bases outside the gene matches: 3.

V usage is TRBV11-2 and J usage is TRBJ1-2; D call uncertain. V lost 5 bases to trimming and J lost 8 bases, with 18 bases between them. The CDR3 length is 14 residues. Germline V lookup: CDR1 SGHAT, CDR2 FQNNGV. This CDR3 is CASSSRVPTGGYTF. CDR3 DNA: TGTGCCAGCAGCAGCAGAGTTCCGACGGGGGGCTACACCTTC. Drawing the rest from reference TRBV11-2 and TRBJ1-2, the complete variable domain is EAGVAQSPRYKIIEKRQSVAFWCNPISGHATLYWYQQILGQGPKLLIQFQNNGVVDDSQLPKDRFSAERLKGVDSTLKIQPAKLEDSAVYLCASSSRVPTGGYTFGSGTRLTVV.